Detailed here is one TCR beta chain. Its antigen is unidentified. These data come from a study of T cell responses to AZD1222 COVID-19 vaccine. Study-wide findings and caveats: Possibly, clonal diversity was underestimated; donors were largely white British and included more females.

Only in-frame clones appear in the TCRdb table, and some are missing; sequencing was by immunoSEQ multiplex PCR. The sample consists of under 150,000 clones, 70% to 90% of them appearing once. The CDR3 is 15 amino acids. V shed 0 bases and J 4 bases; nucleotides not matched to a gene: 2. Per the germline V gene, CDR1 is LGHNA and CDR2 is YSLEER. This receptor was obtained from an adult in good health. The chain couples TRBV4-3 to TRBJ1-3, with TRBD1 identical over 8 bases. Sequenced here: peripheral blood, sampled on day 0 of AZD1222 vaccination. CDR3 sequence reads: CASSQEDRVGNTIYF. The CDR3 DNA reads TGCGCCAGCAGCCAAGAGGACAGGGTCGGAAACACCATATATTTT.